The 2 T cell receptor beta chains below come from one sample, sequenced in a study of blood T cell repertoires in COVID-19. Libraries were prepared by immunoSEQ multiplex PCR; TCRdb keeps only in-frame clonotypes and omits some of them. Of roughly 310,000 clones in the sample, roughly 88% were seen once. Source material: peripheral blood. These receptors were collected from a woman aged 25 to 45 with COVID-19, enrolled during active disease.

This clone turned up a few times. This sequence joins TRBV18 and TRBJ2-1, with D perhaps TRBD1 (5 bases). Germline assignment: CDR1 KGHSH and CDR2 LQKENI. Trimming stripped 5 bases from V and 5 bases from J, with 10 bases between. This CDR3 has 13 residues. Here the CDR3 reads CASSGAPDNEQFF. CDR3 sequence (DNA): TGTGCCAGCTCAGGGGCACCTGACAATGAGCAGTTCTTC.

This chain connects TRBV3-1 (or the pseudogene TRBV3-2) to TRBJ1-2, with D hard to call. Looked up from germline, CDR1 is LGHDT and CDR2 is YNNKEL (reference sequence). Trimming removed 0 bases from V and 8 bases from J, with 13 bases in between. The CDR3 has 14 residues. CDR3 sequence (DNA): TGTGCCAGCAGCCAAGATGCGGGGTTGAGAGGCTACACCTTC. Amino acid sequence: CASSQDAGLRGYTF.